These 27 T cell receptor beta chains were sequenced from one sample in a study of blood T cell repertoires in COVID-19. Data came from immunoSEQ multiplex PCR; TCRdb stores just in-frame clones and leaves some out. Of under 45,000 clones in the sample, around 85% were seen once. The sample comprised peripheral blood. The receptors were gathered from a human donor with acute or convalescent COVID-19. The donor label of this sample is uncertain.

The V gene is TRBV6-5, the J gene TRBJ1-6; maybe TRBD1 (5 bases). V was clipped by 0 bases and J by 8 bases, with 14 bases between them. Germline loops: CDR1 MNHEY, CDR2 SVGAGI. The CDR3 sequence is 16 residues long. The CDR3 reads CASSYSNGGGDSPLHF. DNA of the CDR3: TGTGCCAGCAGTTACTCGAACGGGGGAGGGGATTCACCCCTCCACTTT.

V usage is TRBV14 and J usage is TRBJ2-2; TRBD2 agrees at 9 bases. CDR3 length: 15 amino acids. CDR1 is SGHDN, CDR2 FVKESK, per germline. V trimming: 6 bases; J trimming: 5 bases; junction bases outside the gene matches: 7. The CDR3 here is CASRIAGEGTGELFF. For the CDR3, the DNA is TGTGCCAGCAGAATAGCGGGAGAAGGAACCGGGGAGCTGTTTTTT.

This chain connects TRBV11-2 to TRBJ1-1, with a possible D match to TRBD1 (5 bases). This CDR3 contains 15 residues. V was clipped by 2 bases and J by 2 bases, with 12 bases between them. CDR1 SGHAT and CDR2 FQNNGV come from the germline V gene. CDR3 amino acids: CASSLLQDLNTEAFF. The CDR3 nucleotides are TGTGCCAGCAGCTTATTACAGGATCTCAACACTGAAGCTTTCTTT.

The chain couples TRBV18 to TRBJ1-1; the D gene is possibly TRBD1 (5 bases). The CDR3 is 13 residues long. The germline CDR1 and CDR2 sequences are KGHSH and LQKENI. Trimming took off 3 bases at V and 7 bases at J, with 12 bases between the two ends. CDR3: CASSPIQGIEAFF. CDR3 in DNA: TGTGCCAGCTCACCCATCCAGGGAATTGAAGCTTTCTTT.

This clone was seen more than once but under ten times. V and J are TRBV28 and TRBJ2-6; D is undetermined. The germline V gene has CDR1 MDHEN and CDR2 SYDVKM. The CDR3 spans 15 residues. The V gene lost 1 base and the J gene lost 1 base, with 5 bases spanning the gap. The DNA of the CDR3 is TGTGCCAGCAGTTTATTGTCTTCTGGGGCCAACGTCCTGACTTTC. Translated: CASSLLSSGANVLTF.

The gene calls are TRBV5-6 and TRBJ1-5; maybe TRBD1 (6 bases). The CDR3 loop spans 15 amino acids. Germline CDR1 is SGHDT and CDR2 is YYEEEE. Trimming left V 1 base short and J 3 bases short, with 11 bases between. The CDR3 coding sequence is TGTGCCAGCAGCTTGATAGGGGGAAACAATCAGCCCCAGCATTTT. Translating gives CASSLIGGNNQPQHF.

V usage is TRBV5-6 and J usage is TRBJ2-7; D may be TRBD1 (5 bases). The CDR3 is 15 residues long. Trimming removed 1 base at V and 2 bases at J, with 13 bases between. Germline V lookup: CDR1 SGHDT, CDR2 YYEEEE. The CDR3 DNA reads TGTGCCAGCAGCTTGATCGGCAGGGAAGCCTACGAGCAGTACTTC. Translation gives CASSLIGREAYEQYF.

CDR3 amino acids: CASSLSQGPVDTQYF. The CDR3 nucleotides read TGCGCCAGCAGCTTGTCCCAGGGCCCAGTGGATACGCAGTATTTT. The V call is TRBV5-1, the J call TRBJ2-3, with a weak D call TRBD1 (5 bases). With 1 base removed from V and 6 bases from J, the gap between germline ends came to 15 bases. The germline V gene encodes CDR1 SGHRS and CDR2 YFSETQ. This CDR3 has 15 amino acids.

V usage is TRBV4-2 and J usage is TRBJ2-5, with 10 bases that match TRBD1. V gave up 4 bases and J gave up 3 bases; unmatched junction bases: 5. CDR1 and CDR2 from the germline V gene are LGHNA and YNFKEQ. This CDR3 is built from 15 residues. In DNA, the CDR3 is TGTGCCAGCAGCCGATCCGGGACAGGGGAAGAGACCCAGTACTTC. Its translation is CASSRSGTGEETQYF.

This rearrangement joins TRBV24-1 to TRBJ1-5; TRBD1 might be the D (6 bases). V was trimmed by 4 bases and J by 0 bases, leaving 12 bases between them. The CDR3 runs to 16 residues. Germline CDR1 reads KGHDR; CDR2 reads SFDVKD. DNA for the CDR3: TGTGCCACCAGTGACCGGGGGGGGGCTAGCAATCAGCCCCAGCATTTT. Translation: CATSDRGGASNQPQHF.

The chain links TRBV7-6 to TRBJ2-2; TRBD1 is a possible D gene (5 bases). CDR3 length: 16 residues. Germline lookup yields CDR1 SGHVS and CDR2 FNYEAQ. Trimming shortened V by 5 bases and J by 0 bases, and 13 bases separated the two germline ends. CDR3 sequence: CASSSRDSPNTGELFF. The DNA for the CDR3 is TGTGCCAGCAGCAGCAGAGACAGTCCGAACACCGGGGAGCTGTTTTTT.

V is TRBV16 and J is TRBJ2-7, with 14 bases matching TRBD2. Germline V gene data show CDR1 as KGHSY and CDR2 as FQNENV. The CDR3 contains 21 residues. J was trimmed by 1 base and V by 4 bases; bases with no gene match: 18. In nucleotides, the CDR3 is TGTGCCAGCAGCCGAACATGGGGACTAGCGGGAGAATTGGCCGGGTCCTACGAGCAGTACTTC. This sequence encodes CASSRTWGLAGELAGSYEQYF.

The V call is TRBV5-5, the J call TRBJ2-3; maybe TRBD1 (5 bases). This CDR3 has 17 amino acids. Per germline, CDR1 SGHKS and CDR2 YYEKEE (reference sequence). V shed 2 bases and J shed 3 bases, with 19 bases lying between them. CDR3 sequence: CASSFTLTGAVTDTQYF. For the CDR3, the DNA is TGTGCCAGCAGCTTTACCCTTACAGGCGCCGTAACAGATACGCAGTATTTT.

The chain joins TRBV27 to TRBJ1-1; 7 bases align to TRBD1. The CDR3 contains 13 residues. The germline gives CDR1 MNHEY, CDR2 SMNVEV (reference sequence). V lost 7 bases and J lost 0; bases outside the gene matches: 2. The CDR3: CASIGTVNTEAFF. Written as DNA, the CDR3 is TGTGCCAGCATAGGGACAGTGAACACTGAAGCTTTCTTT.

The J gene is TRBJ1-3, the V gene TRBV19; 7 nucleotides match TRBD1. CDR1 and CDR2 (germline): LNHDA, SQIVND (reference sequence). The CDR3 has 15 residues. Germline trimming cut 9 bases from V and 0 bases from J; bases unmatched to any gene: 8. CDR3 in amino acids: CASLAGTDSGNTIYF. The DNA of the CDR3 is TGTGCCAGCCTGGCTGGGACAGACTCTGGAAACACCATATATTTT.

The J gene is TRBJ2-1, the V gene TRBV28; 11 bases align to TRBD2. Germline assignment: CDR1 MDHEN and CDR2 SYDVKM. The CDR3 spans 15 residues. V shed 10 bases and J 2 bases; nucleotides not matched to a gene: 7. CDR3 amino acids: CATTVAGGPYNEQFF. CDR3 coding DNA: TGTGCCACAACGGTAGCGGGAGGGCCCTACAATGAGCAGTTCTTC.

The rearrangement links TRBV7-3 to TRBJ2-2; TRBD1 might be the D (6 bases). Germline-derived CDR1 and CDR2 are SGHTA and FQGTGA. Trimming removed 6 bases at V and 4 bases at J, with 15 bases between. The CDR3 contains 15 residues. CDR3 sequence (DNA): TGTGCCAGCAGACCGCAGGGGCGAGGCACCGGGGAGCTGTTTTTT. Translating gives CASRPQGRGTGELFF. Combining the CDR3 with reference TRBV7-3 and TRBJ2-2 gives the whole variable domain GAGVSQTPSNKVTEKGKYVELRCDPISGHTALYWYRQSLGQGPEFLIYFQGTGAADDSGLPNDRFFAVRPEGSVSTLKIQRTERGDSAVYLCASRPQGRGTGELFFGEGSRLTVL.

The CDR3 loop reads CASSQEKVAGETTEAFF. The CDR3 DNA sequence: TGTGCCAGCAGCCAAGAGAAGGTTGCAGGGGAAACAACTGAAGCTTTCTTT. The chain is built from TRBV3-1 (or the pseudogene TRBV3-2) and TRBJ1-1; D may be TRBD1 (6 bases). The CDR3 covers 17 residues. CDR1 is LGHDT and CDR2 is YNNKEL in the germline V gene (reference sequence). Between the trimmed V and J ends, which lost 0 bases and 5 bases, there was a span of 19 bases.

V and J are TRBV11-2 and TRBJ1-2; 8 nucleotides match TRBD1. V was clipped by 5 bases and J by 2 bases; unmatched bases: 7. The CDR3 totals 15 residues. Germline-derived CDR1 and CDR2 are SGHAT and FQNNGV. The CDR3 sequence is CASSAWTGPNYGYTF. The CDR3 nucleotides read TGTGCCAGCAGCGCATGGACAGGGCCCAACTATGGCTACACCTTC. Supplemented by reference TRBV11-2 and TRBJ1-2, the full variable domain reads EAGVAQSPRYKIIEKRQSVAFWCNPISGHATLYWYQQILGQGPKLLIQFQNNGVVDDSQLPKDRFSAERLKGVDSTLKIQPAKLEDSAVYLCASSAWTGPNYGYTFGSGTRLTVV.

The gene calls are TRBV10-3 and TRBJ2-1; 9 bases map to TRBD1. CDR3 length: 15 residues. The germline CDR1 and CDR2 sequences are ENHRY and SYGVKD. With V trimmed by 0 bases and J by 16 bases, 13 bases remained unmatched. CDR3 sequence (DNA): TGTGCCATCAGTGAGTCGGGACAGGGCCGGAGCAGAACCTTCTTC. Translation: CAISESGQGRSRTFF.

The chain joins TRBV30 to TRBJ1-1; D not certain. With 5 bases removed from V and 0 bases from J, the gap between germline ends came to 10 bases. The CDR3 has 13 residues. Germline lookup yields CDR1 GTSNPN and CDR2 SVGIG (reference sequence). The CDR3 DNA reads as TGTGCCTGGGGAATGACTGTGAACACTGAAGCTTTCTTT. This encodes CAWGMTVNTEAFF.

The chain combines TRBV4-3 with TRBJ1-2, with a weak D call TRBD1 (5 bases). V was shortened by 2 bases and J by 7 bases, with 20 bases between the two germline ends. CDR3 length: 16 residues. The germline CDR1 and CDR2 sequences are LGHNA and YSLEER. Written as DNA, the CDR3 is TGCGCCAGCAGCCAATCCGGGACGGGAGTACGTCGTGGCTACACCTTC. Protein: CASSQSGTGVRRGYTF.

The chain is built from TRBV19 and TRBJ2-6; 7 bases line up with TRBD1. CDR1 and CDR2 (germline): LNHDA, SQIVND (reference sequence). The length of the CDR3 is 19 residues. V lost 3 bases to trimming and J lost 0 bases; unmatched junction nucleotides: 11. DNA for the CDR3: TGTGCCAGTAGTATCCCTCTCAGGGGGACGAGCTCTGGGGCCAACGTCCTGACTTTC. Residues: CASSIPLRGTSSGANVLTF.

J is TRBJ2-2 and V is TRBV5-8; D might be TRBD2 (5 bases). V was clipped by 1 base and J by 5 bases, with 6 bases between them. CDR1 is SGHTS, CDR2 YDEGEE, per germline. This CDR3 comprises 13 residues. CDR3 amino acids: CASSLRTTGELFF. CDR3 nucleotide sequence: TGTGCCAGCAGCTTGAGGACTACCGGGGAGCTGTTTTTT.

The genes are TRBV28 and TRBJ1-2; the match to TRBD1 covers 9 bases. Per the germline V gene, CDR1 is MDHEN and CDR2 is SYDVKM. The CDR3 totals 15 residues. After removal of 2 bases from V and 3 bases from J, the junction contained 4 bases not matched to a gene. In nucleotides, the CDR3 is TGTGCCAGCAGTTTAAGGGACAGGGACGACTATGGCTACACCTTC. It codes for CASSLRDRDDYGYTF.

This clone was observed once. The genes are TRBV20-1 and TRBJ2-3, with TRBD1 identical over 10 bases. The junction had 6 bases not matched to a gene; V was cut back by 3 bases and J by 3 bases. There are 15 residues in the CDR3. The germline gives CDR1 DFQATT, CDR2 SNEGSKA (reference sequence). The CDR3 sequence: CSASQDRGKTDTQYF. As DNA, the CDR3 is TGCAGTGCTAGTCAGGACAGGGGGAAGACAGATACGCAGTATTTT.

The J gene is TRBJ2-1, the V gene TRBV21-1; the DNA was not used to check the table's D call, TRBD2. TRBV21-1 counts as a pseudogene. CDR3 length: 17 amino acids. The CDR3 loop reads CASSKGMAGGSYNEQFF. The CDR3 DNA reads as TGTGCCAGCAGCAAAGGGATGGCGGGGGGTTCCTACAATGAGCAGTTCTTC.